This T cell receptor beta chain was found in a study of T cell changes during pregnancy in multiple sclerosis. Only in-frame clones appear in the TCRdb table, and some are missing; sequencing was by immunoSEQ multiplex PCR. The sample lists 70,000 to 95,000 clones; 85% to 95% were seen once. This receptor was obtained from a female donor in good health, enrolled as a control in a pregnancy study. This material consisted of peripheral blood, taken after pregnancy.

The CDR3 nucleotides read TGTGCCAGCAGCTTCGGGGGAGGGCAGGGAGAGACCCAGTACTTC. Translating gives CASSFGGGQGETQYF. This chain uses TRBV11-3 with TRBJ2-5; 7 bases are a match to TRBD2. V dropped 3 bases and J dropped 4; count of bases not matched to a gene: 8. Germline CDR1 reads SGHNT; CDR2 reads YENEEA. The CDR3 spans 15 residues.